This T cell receptor beta chain appears in the sequencing data of a study of blood T cell repertoires in COVID-19. Self-reported history from a screening survey and questionnaire set each donor's cohort. Germline V gene lookup returns CDR1 SNHLY and CDR2 FYNNEI. Unmatched junction bases numbered 6, after V lost 7 bases and J lost 2 bases. The CDR3 has 16 amino acids. Sequencing used immunoSEQ multiplex PCR; TCRdb keeps in-frame clones, though not all of them. The table has 220,000 or so clones, 80% to 85% seen once. This TCR was recovered from a woman between 40 and 55 years old who had recovered from COVID-19. The chain recombines TRBV2 with TRBJ2-3; 13 positions agree with TRBD2. Sequencing input: PBMCs or T cells enriched from blood (not recorded which). This chain's CDR3 is CASNLGLAGPTDTQYF. The DNA of the CDR3 is TGTGCCAGCAATCTGGGACTAGCGGGACCCACAGATACGCAGTATTTT.